This T cell receptor (beta chain) stems from a study of blood T cell repertoires in COVID-19. Background on the study: The United States, Italy and Spain were the sources of the acute and convalescent COVID-19 samples. T cells, B-cell-depleted T cells, or PBMCs supplied cDNA or gDNA.

With 10 bases removed from V and 4 bases from J, the gap between germline ends came to 8 bases. CDR1 is LNHDA, CDR2 SQIVND, per germline (reference sequence). The CDR3 contains 11 residues. In the authors' workflow: Estimation of nucleated cell counts was performed using reference gene primer amplification. Clones were read by immunoSEQ multiplex PCR, and TCRdb kept only the in-frame ones, dropping some. D and trimming come from the DNA, and the V and J calls and clone size come from that table. In the table there are around 100,000 clones, 88% of which are singletons. This clonotype was sampled from a human donor in a cohort sampled during active COVID-19. Input material: peripheral blood. V and J are TRBV19 and TRBJ1-3, with D uncertain. CDR3 sequence reads: CATETGNTIYF. CDR3 nucleotides: TGTGCCACCGAAACAGGAAACACCATATATTTT.